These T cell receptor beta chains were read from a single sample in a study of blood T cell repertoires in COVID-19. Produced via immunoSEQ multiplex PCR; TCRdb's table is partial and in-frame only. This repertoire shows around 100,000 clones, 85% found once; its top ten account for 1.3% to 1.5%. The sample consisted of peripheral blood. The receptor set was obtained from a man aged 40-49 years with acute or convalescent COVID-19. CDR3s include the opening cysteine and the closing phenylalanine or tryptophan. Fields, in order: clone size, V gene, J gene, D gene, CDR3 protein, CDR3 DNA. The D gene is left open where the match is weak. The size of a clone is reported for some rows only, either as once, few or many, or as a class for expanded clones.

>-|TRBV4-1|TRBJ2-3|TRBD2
CASSQTVKGGVIADTQYF
TGCGCCAGCAGCCAAACAGTTAAGGGAGGGGTTATTGCAGATACGCAGTATTTT
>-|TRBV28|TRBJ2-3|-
CASSTPRSTDTQYF
TGTGCCAGCAGCACCCCCAGGAGCACAGATACGCAGTATTTT
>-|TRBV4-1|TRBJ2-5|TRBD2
CASSHRLAGGPWETQYF
TGCGCCAGCAGCCACAGACTAGCGGGGGGGCCTTGGGAGACCCAGTACTTC
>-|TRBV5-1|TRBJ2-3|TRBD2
CASSRRTSGGTTDTQYF
TGCGCCAGCAGCCGAAGGACTAGCGGGGGGACCACAGATACGCAGTATTTT
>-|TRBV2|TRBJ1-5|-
CASSEWESNQPQHF
TGTGCCAGCAGTGAATGGGAGTCAAATCAGCCCCAGCATTTT
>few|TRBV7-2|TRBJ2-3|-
CASSSGVTPLTQYF
TGTGCCAGCAGCTCGGGGGTTACTCCCTTGACGCAGTATTTT
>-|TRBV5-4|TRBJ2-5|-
CASSLQSSETQYF
TGTGCCAGCAGCTTGCAGTCGTCAGAGACCCAGTACTTC
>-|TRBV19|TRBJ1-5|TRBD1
CASTTSGQGVRNQPQHF
TGTGCCAGTACCACATCGGGACAGGGTGTTCGCAATCAGCCCCAGCATTTT
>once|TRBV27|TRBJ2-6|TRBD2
CASSLYGGVSGANVLTF
TGTGCCAGCAGTTTGTACGGGGGGGTCTCTGGGGCCAACGTCCTGACTTTC
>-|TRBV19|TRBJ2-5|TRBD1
CADTPFYRGPKETQYF
TGTGCCGACACCCCATTCTACAGGGGTCCTAAAGAGACCCAGTACTTC
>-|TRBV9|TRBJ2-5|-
CASGRGPVKKETQYF
TGTGCCAGCGGGCGGGGACCGGTGAAAAAAGAGACCCAGTACTTC
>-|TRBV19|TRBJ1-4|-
CASKVSRAGGNEKLFF
TGTGCCAGTAAAGTGAGTAGGGCCGGGGGTAATGAAAAACTGTTTTTT
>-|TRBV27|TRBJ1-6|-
CASSLNRVNNSPLHF
TGTGCCAGCAGTTTAAACAGGGTTAATAATTCACCCCTCCACTTT
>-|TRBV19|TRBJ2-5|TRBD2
CATSPWGGTETQYF
TGTGCCACGTCGCCCTGGGGAGGGACGGAGACCCAGTACTTC